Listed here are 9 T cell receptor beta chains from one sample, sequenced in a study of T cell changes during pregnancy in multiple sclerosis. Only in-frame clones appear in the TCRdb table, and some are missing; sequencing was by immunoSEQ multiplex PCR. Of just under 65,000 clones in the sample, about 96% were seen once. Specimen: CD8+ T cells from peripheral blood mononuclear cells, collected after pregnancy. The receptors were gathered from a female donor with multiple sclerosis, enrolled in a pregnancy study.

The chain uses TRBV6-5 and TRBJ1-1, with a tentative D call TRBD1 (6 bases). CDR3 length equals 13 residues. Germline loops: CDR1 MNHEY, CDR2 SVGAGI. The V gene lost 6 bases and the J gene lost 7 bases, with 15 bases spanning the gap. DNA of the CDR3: TGTGCCAGCAGCCCCGGGACATTGCGTGAAGCTTTCTTT. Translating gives CASSPGTLREAFF.

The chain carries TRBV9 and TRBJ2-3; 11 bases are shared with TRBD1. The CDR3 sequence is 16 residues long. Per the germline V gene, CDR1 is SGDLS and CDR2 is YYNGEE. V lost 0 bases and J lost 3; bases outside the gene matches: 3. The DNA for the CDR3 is TGTGCCAGCAGCGTAGGGACAGGGGGCGCGACAGATACGCAGTATTTT. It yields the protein CASSVGTGGATDTQYF.

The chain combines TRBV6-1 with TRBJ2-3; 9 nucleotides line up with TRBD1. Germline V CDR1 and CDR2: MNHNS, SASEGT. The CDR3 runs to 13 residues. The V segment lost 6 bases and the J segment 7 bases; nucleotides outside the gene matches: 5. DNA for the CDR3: TGTGCCAGCAGAACAGGGGGCGTAAATACGCAGTATTTT. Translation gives CASRTGGVNTQYF.

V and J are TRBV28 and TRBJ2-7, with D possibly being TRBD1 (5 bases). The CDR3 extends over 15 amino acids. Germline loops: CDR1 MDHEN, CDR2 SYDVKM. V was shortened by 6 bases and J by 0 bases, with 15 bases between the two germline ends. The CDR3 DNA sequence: TGTGCCAGCAGCCTGGGGCAAGCAAGCTCCTACGAGCAGTACTTC. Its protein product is CASSLGQASSYEQYF.

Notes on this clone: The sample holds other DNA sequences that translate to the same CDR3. CDR3 region: CASSVEGTSYEQYF. The CDR3 nucleotides read TGTGCCAGCAGCGTAGAAGGGACTTCCTACGAGCAGTACTTC. V usage is TRBV9 and J usage is TRBJ2-7; D might be TRBD2 (6 bases). The V end lost 0 bases, the J end lost 1 base, and 8 bases lay between the germline ends. In germline, CDR1 is SGDLS, CDR2 YYNGEE. The CDR3 consists of 14 residues.

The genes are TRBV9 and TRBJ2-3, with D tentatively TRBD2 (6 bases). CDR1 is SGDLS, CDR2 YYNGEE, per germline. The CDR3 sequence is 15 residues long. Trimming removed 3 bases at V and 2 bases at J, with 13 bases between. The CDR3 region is CASSEIGSYTDTQYF. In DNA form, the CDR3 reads TGTGCCAGCAGCGAGATCGGGAGCTACACAGATACGCAGTATTTT.

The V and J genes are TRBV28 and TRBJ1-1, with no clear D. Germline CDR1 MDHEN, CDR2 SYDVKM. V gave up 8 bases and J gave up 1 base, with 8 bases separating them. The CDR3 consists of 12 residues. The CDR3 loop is CASGETNTEAFF. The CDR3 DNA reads TGTGCCAGCGGAGAGACGAACACTGAAGCTTTCTTT. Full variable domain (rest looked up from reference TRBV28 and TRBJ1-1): DVKVTQSSRYLVKRTGEKVFLECVQDMDHENMFWYRQDPGLGLRLIYFSYDVKMKEKGDIPEGYSVSREKKERFSLILESASTNQTSMYLCASGETNTEAFFGQGTRLTVV.

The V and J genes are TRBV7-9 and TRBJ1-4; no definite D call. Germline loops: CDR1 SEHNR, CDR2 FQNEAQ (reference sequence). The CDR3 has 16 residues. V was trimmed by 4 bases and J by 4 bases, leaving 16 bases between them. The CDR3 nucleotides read TGTGCCAGCAGCTCCTTCTTAGGTAGCCTTAATGAAAAACTGTTTTTT. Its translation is CASSSFLGSLNEKLFF.

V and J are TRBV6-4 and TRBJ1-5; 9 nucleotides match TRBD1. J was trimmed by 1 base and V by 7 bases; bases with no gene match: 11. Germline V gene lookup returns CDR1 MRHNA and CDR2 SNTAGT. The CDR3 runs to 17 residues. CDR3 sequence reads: CASKTDRGSLSNQPQHF. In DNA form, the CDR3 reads TGTGCCAGCAAAACGGACAGGGGATCGTTGAGCAATCAGCCCCAGCATTTT.